These 25 T cell receptor beta chains originate from one sample sequenced in a study of blood T cell repertoires in COVID-19. Profiling relied on immunoSEQ multiplex PCR, and the TCRdb table lists in-frame clones only, not all of them. This sample carries roughly 53,000 clones, approximately 87% of them seen once, and the ten largest clones take around 2.2%. The source material was peripheral blood. These TCRs come from a woman of 80 years or more with COVID-19, enrolled during active disease.

This chain joins TRBV28 and TRBJ2-7, with D perhaps TRBD1 (5 bases). The CDR3 runs 12 residues. Trimming took 2 bases from V and 6 from J, leaving 8 bases between them. Germline CDR1 and CDR2: MDHEN and SYDVKM. The CDR3 loop is CASSLGRVEQYF. The CDR3 region has the DNA TGTGCCAGCAGTTTAGGCAGGGTCGAGCAGTACTTC. Full variable domain (outside the CDR3, taken from reference TRBV28 and TRBJ2-7): DVKVTQSSRYLVKRTGEKVFLECVQDMDHENMFWYRQDPGLGLRLIYFSYDVKMKEKGDIPEGYSVSREKKERFSLILESASTNQTSMYLCASSLGRVEQYFGPGTRLTVT.

CDR3 sequence (DNA): TGTGCCAGCAGCTTGGACAGGGCGTCAGTAGATACGCAGTATTTT. Encoded protein: CASSLDRASVDTQYF. V usage is TRBV7-3 and J usage is TRBJ2-3, with 8 bases identical to TRBD1. The CDR3 contains 15 residues. Per germline, CDR1 SGHTA and CDR2 FQGTGA. V shed 3 bases, J shed 5 bases, and the junction held 7 bases outside the gene matches.

The chain couples TRBV7-8 to TRBJ1-1; no reliable D call. Germline CDR1 is SGHVS and CDR2 is FQNEAQ. The CDR3 loop spans 13 amino acids. CDR3 sequence reads: CAIGRTMNTEAFF. The CDR3, as DNA: TGTGCTATAGGGAGAACCATGAACACTGAAGCTTTCTTT.

This clone was detected only once. The chain uses TRBV4-2 and TRBJ2-1; 9 nucleotides line up with TRBD1. This CDR3 region has 15 residues. Germline V gene data show CDR1 as LGHNA and CDR2 as YNFKEQ. With 4 bases clipped from V and 6 bases from J, the junction kept 7 bases outside the gene matches. The CDR3 sequence is CASSPGGTGSNEQFF. DNA of the CDR3: TGTGCCAGCAGCCCCGGAGGGACAGGGAGCAATGAGCAGTTCTTC.

The V gene is TRBV9, the J gene TRBJ2-3; 9 bases match TRBD2. V was pared by 0 bases and J by 7 bases, with 6 bases of the junction left unmatched. The CDR3 is 15 residues long. Germline V gene sequence: CDR1 SGDLS, CDR2 YYNGEE. The CDR3 DNA sequence: TGTGCCAGCAGCGTAGCTGGCGGGGGGGCAAATACGCAGTATTTT. Its translation: CASSVAGGGANTQYF.

The V call is TRBV4-1, the J call TRBJ1-6; 7 bases align to TRBD1. The V gene's germline CDR1 is MGHRA and CDR2 YSYEKL. The CDR3 extends over 17 amino acids. Trimming took 0 bases from V and 8 from J; bases not matched to a gene: 10. CDR3 nucleotides: TGCGCCAGCAGCCAAGAGAGCGGCAGGGGGAATGATTCACCCCTCCACTTT. Protein product: CASSQESGRGNDSPLHF.

V usage is TRBV15 and J usage is TRBJ1-5; D is uncertain. The V and J ends lost 0 bases and 0 bases respectively, with 6 bases between them. This CDR3 is 15 amino acids long. Germline V gives CDR1 LNHNV, CDR2 YYDKDF (reference sequence). The CDR3 DNA is TGTGCCACCAGCAGAGACTACAGTAGCAATCAGCCCCAGCATTTT. This sequence encodes CATSRDYSSNQPQHF. The full variable domain, rest sourced from reference TRBV15 and TRBJ1-5, is DAMVIQNPRYQVTQFGKPVTLSCSQTLNHNVMYWYQQKSSQAPKLLFHYYDKDFNNEADTPDNFQSRRPNTSFCFLDIRSPGLGDTAMYLCATSRDYSSNQPQHFGDGTRLSIL.

This chain uses TRBV5-1 with TRBJ2-1, with D possibly matching TRBD1 (6 bases). The V end lost 2 bases, the J end lost 5 bases, and 11 bases lay between the germline ends. Germline CDR1 reads SGHRS; CDR2 reads YFSETQ. This CDR3 is 14 amino acids long. The CDR3 region is CASSFLPGDNEQFF. The CDR3 DNA reads TGCGCCAGCAGCTTCTTGCCAGGGGACAATGAGCAGTTCTTC.

The CDR3 coding sequence is TGTGCCAGCAGTTGGGACAGGGGGCGGGATGGCTACACCTTC. Protein product: CASSWDRGRDGYTF. V gene TRBV6-5 combines with J gene TRBJ1-2; 12 bases are shared with TRBD1. The CDR3 runs 14 residues. Germline V gene data show CDR1 as MNHEY and CDR2 as SVGAGI. V shed 4 bases and J 6 bases; nucleotides not matched to a gene: 3.

The rearrangement joins TRBV27 to TRBJ1-1; D unresolved. Between the trimmed V and J ends, which lost 6 bases and 8 bases, there was a span of 13 bases. Germline CDR1 is MNHEY and CDR2 is SMNVEV (reference sequence). CDR3 length: 12 amino acids. The CDR3 here is CASRGAVREAFF. Written as DNA, the CDR3 is TGTGCCAGCAGGGGAGCGGTGAGGGAAGCTTTCTTT.

This chain joins TRBV6-5 and TRBJ2-5; D is ambiguous. Trimming stripped 6 bases from V and 6 bases from J, with 14 bases between. CDR1 is MNHEY, CDR2 SVGAGI, per germline. CDR3 size: 13 residues. As DNA, the CDR3 is TGTGCCAGCAGGTCAGGCCTCCGACAGACCCAGTACTTC. It yields the protein CASRSGLRQTQYF.

This clone has only one observation. V is TRBV5-5 and J is TRBJ1-2; D is perhaps TRBD1 (5 bases). The CDR3 spans 15 residues. V was pared by 4 bases and J by 0 bases, with 13 bases between. Germline values: CDR1 SGHKS, CDR2 YYEKEE (reference sequence). CDR3 sequence (DNA): TGTGCCAGCAGCCCGTCGTACAGGACTAACTATGGCTACACCTTC. Its protein is CASSPSYRTNYGYTF.

This sequence joins TRBV20-1 and TRBJ2-3; a weak D match, TRBD2 (6 bases). V lost 3 bases and J 6 bases, leaving 10 bases between the germline ends. The CDR3 sequence is 12 residues long. The V gene's germline CDR1 is DFQATT and CDR2 SNEGSKA (reference sequence). CDR3 DNA sequence: TGCAGTGCTAGTGGGACTTGGGATACGCAGTATTTT. Its protein product is CSASGTWDTQYF.

The chain links TRBV10-3 to TRBJ2-6; no firm D call. Germline lookup yields CDR1 ENHRY and CDR2 SYGVKD. Trimming took off 8 bases at V and 4 bases at J, with 9 bases between the two ends. There are 13 residues in the CDR3. The DNA of the CDR3 is TGTGCCATCGGTGCTACCGGGGCCAACGTCCTGACTTTC. Protein product: CAIGATGANVLTF.

The chain recombines TRBV10-3 with TRBJ1-3; the D is unclear. The CDR3 is made up of 16 amino acids. Trimming took 5 bases from V and 2 from J, leaving 16 bases between them. The germline gives CDR1 ENHRY, CDR2 SYGVKD. The CDR3 DNA follows: TGTGCCATCAGTTTAAGCCCGCTATCGCCTGGAAACACCATATATTTT. It codes for CAISLSPLSPGNTIYF.

This clone appeared once. The chain links TRBV18 to TRBJ1-2; D possibly corresponds to TRBD1 (5 bases). V was cut by 3 bases and J by 8 bases, with 19 bases left in between. CDR1 and CDR2 (germline): KGHSH, LQKENI. This CDR3 has 15 residues. The CDR3 nucleotides read TGTGCCAGCTCACCGTCACCTAGGGGTTCAGAGGGCTACACCTTC. This sequence encodes CASSPSPRGSEGYTF.

V and J are TRBV4-1 and TRBJ1-2; 7 positions match TRBD1. The CDR3 contains 15 residues. V dropped 2 bases and J dropped 2; count of bases not matched to a gene: 5. Germline V gene sequence: CDR1 MGHRA, CDR2 YSYEKL. CDR3 nucleotides: TGCGCCAGCAGCCAATTTGACAGGGCCAACTATGGCTACACCTTC. It translates to CASSQFDRANYGYTF.

The rearrangement joins TRBV10-3 to TRBJ2-4, with D possibly TRBD2 on 6 matching bases. This CDR3 spans 14 amino acids. V was shortened by 0 bases and J by 6 bases, with 9 bases between the two germline ends. Germline loops: CDR1 ENHRY, CDR2 SYGVKD. CDR3 in amino acids: CAISESTGGNIQYF. The CDR3 nucleotides read TGTGCCATCAGTGAGTCGACCGGGGGAAACATTCAGTACTTC.

This clone has only one observation. This rearrangement joins TRBV6-6 to TRBJ2-7, with 8 bases that match TRBD1. Germline V gene data show CDR1 as MNHNY and CDR2 as SVGAGI (reference sequence). The V and J ends lost 5 bases and 3 bases, in that order; junction bases with no gene match: 9. This CDR3 contains 15 residues. The DNA for the CDR3 is TGTGCCAGCAGTCCGACCCAGGGGGCAGGCTACGAGCAGTACTTC. Its protein product is CASSPTQGAGYEQYF.

This clone was seen a few times. The chain has TRBV19 and TRBJ1-4; maybe TRBD1 (6 bases). This CDR3 region has 11 residues. Looked up from germline, CDR1 is LNHDA and CDR2 is SQIVND (reference sequence). V lost 5 bases to trimming and J lost 14 bases, with 12 bases between them. The CDR3 spells CASSGQLLLFF. CDR3 in DNA: TGTGCCAGTAGTGGACAGCTCCTTCTGTTTTTT.

The rearrangement uses TRBV7-9 and TRBJ1-1; D is uncertain. Deletions cut 5 bases from V and 0 bases from J, with 7 bases between. Germline V CDR1 and CDR2: SEHNR, FQNEAQ (reference sequence). The CDR3 totals 13 residues. This chain's CDR3 is CASSRQVNTEAFF. CDR3 sequence (DNA): TGTGCCAGCAGCCGGCAGGTGAACACTGAAGCTTTCTTT.

This chain links TRBV5-4 with TRBJ2-1; D may be TRBD1 (5 bases). V lost 3 bases and J 4 bases, leaving 17 bases between the germline ends. The CDR3 has 16 residues. The germline gives CDR1 SGHNT, CDR2 YYREEE (reference sequence). This CDR3 reads CASSSIQGGPYNEQFF. CDR3 bases: TGTGCCAGCAGCTCCATCCAGGGCGGACCATACAATGAGCAGTTCTTC.

The table lists this clone with a few counts. CDR3 DNA: TGCGCCAGCAGTGGGGGGACAGGGGGCAAAACTGAAGCTTTCTTT. Translated: CASSGGTGGKTEAFF. The V gene is TRBV10-1, the J gene TRBJ1-1; 12 bases match TRBD1. Germline assignment: CDR1 WNHNN and CDR2 SYGVQD (reference sequence). V shed 4 bases, J shed 5 bases, and the junction held 5 bases outside the gene matches. The length of the CDR3 is 15 residues.

The chain has TRBV5-4 and TRBJ2-7; maybe TRBD2 (7 bases). CDR3 length equals 14 residues. V lost 0 bases, J lost 2 bases, and 9 bases lay in between. Germline V lookup: CDR1 SGHNT, CDR2 YYREEE (reference sequence). DNA of the CDR3: TGTGCCAGCAGCTTGGAAGGGGGGGCCTACGAGCAGTACTTC. This sequence encodes CASSLEGGAYEQYF.

This rearrangement joins TRBV28 to TRBJ2-1; TRBD1 is a possible D gene (5 bases). V lost 3 bases, J lost 7 bases, and 10 bases lay in between. Germline V gives CDR1 MDHEN, CDR2 SYDVKM. CDR3 length equals 13 residues. CDR3 sequence reads: CASSFPHRNEQFF. The CDR3 DNA is TGTGCCAGCAGTTTCCCCCACAGGAATGAGCAGTTCTTC.